The 14 T cell receptor beta chains listed next were all sequenced from one sample in a study of T cell repertoires in cytomegalovirus infection. These receptors' targets are unknown. Using its own MiXCR run on the reads, TCRdb lists one record per CDR3 protein. Of a few hundred thousand distinct CDR3 sequences in the sample, roughly 42% were seen once. Material: cultured PBMCs, obtained from culture after CMV antigen stimulation. The receptors come from a human donor in good health (CMV status not recorded). Some clones in this sample may be carry-over from other donors' samples.

V is TRBV12-5 and J is TRBJ2-2; unclear D gene. The CDR3 has 13 residues. The V end was cut by 7 bases, the J end by 2 bases, with 8 bases between. Per the germline V gene, CDR1 is LGHNT and CDR2 is FRNRAP. DNA for the CDR3: TGTGCTAGTGAGCCGACCAACACCGGGGAGCTGTTTTTT. This translates into CASEPTNTGELFF.

This chain links TRBV19 with TRBJ2-7; D is perhaps TRBD1 or TRBD2 (7 bases each). Germline V gene sequence: CDR1 LNHDA, CDR2 SQIVND (reference sequence). The CDR3 spans 13 residues. V was cut by 6 bases and J by 2 bases, with 11 bases left in between. The CDR3 region has the DNA TGTGCCAGTAGGCCAGGGGGGGCCTACGAGCAGTACTTC. Protein: CASRPGGAYEQYF.

V and J are TRBV7-9 and TRBJ2-5, with D possibly being TRBD1 (6 bases). The germline V and J ends were trimmed by 6 bases and 5 bases, with 13 bases remaining between them. The CDR3 has 13 residues. Germline V gene data show CDR1 as SEHNR and CDR2 as FQNEAQ (reference sequence). The CDR3 region is CASRKPQGETQYF. CDR3 nucleotide sequence: TGTGCCAGCAGAAAACCCCAGGGGGAGACCCAGTACTTC.

V is TRBV20-1 and J is TRBJ2-3, with TRBD1 as a possible D gene (6 bases). The CDR3 loop spans 16 amino acids. Trimming took 6 bases from V and 1 from J, leaving 20 bases between them. Germline V CDR1 and CDR2: DFQATT, SNEGSKA (reference sequence). CDR3 DNA sequence: TGCAGTGCAACGGGACCTTCCAAGGGGGGCACAGATACGCAGTATTTT. Translation gives CSATGPSKGGTDTQYF.

The chain employs TRBV28 and TRBJ1-2; D remains ambiguous. This CDR3 comprises 15 residues. The V end was cut by 3 bases, the J end by 7 bases, with 18 bases between. In germline, CDR1 is MDHEN, CDR2 SYDVKM. The CDR3 region is CASSFEGAAITGYTF. The CDR3, as DNA: TGTGCCAGCAGTTTTGAAGGCGCGGCAATCACTGGCTACACCTTC.

V is TRBV6-1 and J is TRBJ1-2; D might be TRBD1 (5 bases). Germline CDR1 is MNHNS and CDR2 is SASEGT. V was pared by 2 bases and J by 1 base, with 17 bases between. The CDR3 runs 17 residues. Written as DNA, the CDR3 is TGTGCCAGCAGTGAAAGGCTGCTCGGACACGTTAACTATGGCTACACCTTC. As protein: CASSERLLGHVNYGYTF.

The V gene is TRBV7-9, the J gene TRBJ2-1, with a weak D call TRBD1 (6 bases). V gave up 1 base and J gave up 0 bases, with 13 bases separating them. Germline CDR1 and CDR2: SEHNR and FQNEAQ (reference sequence). The CDR3 extends over 17 amino acids. DNA of the CDR3: TGTGCCAGCAGCTTAGTGGGGGCTTCCAGCTCCTACAATGAGCAGTTCTTC. Translation gives CASSLVGASSSYNEQFF.

The V call is TRBV7-8, the J call TRBJ1-2, with D hard to call. The CDR3 is 15 residues long. V was cut by 1 base and J by 8 bases, with 17 bases left in between. Per the germline V gene, CDR1 is SGHVS and CDR2 is FQNEAQ. For the CDR3, the DNA is TGTGCCAGCAGCTTAGGTCGGAGCGGTAATGGGGGCTACACCTTC. Amino acids: CASSLGRSGNGGYTF. Filled out from reference TRBV7-8 and TRBJ1-2, the complete variable domain reads GAGVSQSPRYKVAKRGQDVALRCDPISGHVSLFWYQQALGQGPEFLTYFQNEAQLDKSGLPSDRFFAERPEGSVSTLKIQRTQQEDSAVYLCASSLGRSGNGGYTFGSGTRLTVV.

The chain carries TRBV29-1 and TRBJ2-5; D might be TRBD1 (6 bases). Germline V gene lookup returns CDR1 SQVTM and CDR2 ANQGSEA. There are 13 residues in the CDR3. CDR3 amino acids: CSSTGKNQETQYF. For the CDR3, the DNA is TGCAGTTCTACAGGGAAAAACCAAGAGACCCAGTACTTC.

This clonotype was observed a few times. The V call is TRBV6-2 or TRBV6-3, the J call TRBJ2-1; D is unclear. CDR3 length: 14 amino acids. Deletions cut 5 bases from V and 5 bases from J, with 13 bases between. CDR1 and CDR2 (germline): MNHEY, SVGEGT. CDR3 sequence: CASSLLSRDNEQFF. CDR3 bases: TGTGCCAGCAGTCTCCTTAGCCGTGACAATGAGCAGTTCTTC.

V gene TRBV6-2 or TRBV6-3 combines with J gene TRBJ1-6, with 7 nucleotides matching TRBD1. The germline gives CDR1 MNHEY, CDR2 SVGEGT. Losses at the gene ends were 6 bases for V and 3 bases for J; bases not matched to a gene: 5. CDR3 length: 15 amino acids. DNA of the CDR3: TGTGCCAGCAGCTACCGGGACAGCTATAATTCACCCCTCCACTTT. This gives the protein CASSYRDSYNSPLHF.

Only a few counts were recorded for this clonotype. V and J are TRBV5-5 and TRBJ2-5, with TRBD2 identical over 12 bases. This CDR3 is built from 18 residues. V shed 4 bases, J shed 5 bases, and the junction held 15 bases outside the gene matches. Germline lookup yields CDR1 SGHKS and CDR2 YYEKEE (reference sequence). CDR3 nucleotides: TGTGCCAGCAGCATTCTTCCGTTGACTAGCGGGGGTAGGGAGACCCAGTACTTC. It specifies CASSILPLTSGGRETQYF.

The genes are TRBV6-2 or TRBV6-3 and TRBJ2-3; D is possibly TRBD1 or TRBD2 (6 bases each). CDR1 is MNHEY and CDR2 is SVGEGT in the germline V gene. V dropped 10 bases and J dropped 9 bases, with 23 bases sitting between them. This CDR3 is 14 amino acids long. In DNA form, the CDR3 reads TGTGCCACCAGAGGGGGGCCGGGGAGGAGGACGCAGTATTTT. The encoded protein is CATRGGPGRRTQYF.

V is TRBV19 and J is TRBJ2-7, with 11 bases fitting TRBD2. CDR3 length: 15 residues. The V segment lost 5 bases and the J segment 3 bases; nucleotides outside the gene matches: 6. Germline CDR1 is LNHDA and CDR2 is SQIVND (reference sequence). CDR3: CASSGTSGSVYEQYF. Written as DNA, the CDR3 is TGTGCCAGTAGTGGAACTAGCGGGAGTGTCTACGAGCAGTACTTC.